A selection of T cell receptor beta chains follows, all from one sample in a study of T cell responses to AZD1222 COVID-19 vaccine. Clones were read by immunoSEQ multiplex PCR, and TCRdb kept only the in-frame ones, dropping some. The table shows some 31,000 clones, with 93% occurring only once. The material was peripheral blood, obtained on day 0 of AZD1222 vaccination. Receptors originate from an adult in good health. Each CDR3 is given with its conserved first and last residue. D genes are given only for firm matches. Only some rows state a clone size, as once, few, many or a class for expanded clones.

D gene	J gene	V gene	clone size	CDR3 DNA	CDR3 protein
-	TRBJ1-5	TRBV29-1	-	TGCAGCGTGATGACAGGAGTCAATCAGCCCCAGCATTTT	CSVMTGVNQPQHF
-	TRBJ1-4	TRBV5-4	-	TGTGCCAGCAGCTTGGTCCAGGGGGAAAAACTGTTTTTT	CASSLVQGEKLFF
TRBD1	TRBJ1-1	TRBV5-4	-	TGTGCCAGCAGCCCTGGACAGGGGATCATGAACACTGAAGCTTTCTTT	CASSPGQGIMNTEAFF
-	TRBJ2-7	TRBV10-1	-	TGCGCCAGCTGTGCCCCTGGGGGGGACATGGGCTACGAGCAGTACTTC	CASCAPGGDMGYEQYF
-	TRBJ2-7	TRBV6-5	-	TGTGCCAGCAGTCAACAGTTCTCCTACGAGCAGTACTTC	CASSQQFSYEQYF
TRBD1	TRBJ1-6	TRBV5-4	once	TGTGCCAGCAGTTTGGACAGGTCCAATTCACCCCTCCACTTT	CASSLDRSNSPLHF
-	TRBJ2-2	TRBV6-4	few	TGTGCCAGCAGTGCCGCAGCGGAGCCGAACACCGGGGAGCTGTTTTTT	CASSAAAEPNTGELFF
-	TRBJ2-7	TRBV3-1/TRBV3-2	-	TGTGCCAGCAGCCCGCAAGGGAGCGAGCAGTACTTC	CASSPQGSEQYF
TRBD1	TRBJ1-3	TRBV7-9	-	TGTGCCAGCAGCCGGGACAGTGGAAACACCATATATTTT	CASSRDSGNTIYF
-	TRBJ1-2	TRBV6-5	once	TGTGCCAGCACCCTTCGGGGGGACTATGGCTACACCTTC	CASTLRGDYGYTF
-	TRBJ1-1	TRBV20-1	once	TGCAGTGCTCAGCAAGGGGGTGAAGCTTTCTTT	CSAQQGGEAFF
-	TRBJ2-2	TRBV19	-	TGTGCCAGTAGTATAGATCGAGACACCGGGGAGCTGTTTTTT	CASSIDRDTGELFF
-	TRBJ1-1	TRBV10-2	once	TGCGCCAGCAAAAAGGACCTACGGCCGAGAGAGTTGGCTTTCTTT	CASKKDLRPRELAFF
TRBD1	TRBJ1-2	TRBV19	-	TGTGCCAGTAGGGACCGGGACAGGCTTTATGGCTACACCTTC	CASRDRDRLYGYTF
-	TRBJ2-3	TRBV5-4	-	TGTGCCAGCCTCGCCCTTGCCGCACCAGATACGCAGTATTTT	CASLALAAPDTQYF
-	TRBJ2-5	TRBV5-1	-	TGCGCCAGCAACCTACAGGGCGCTGGGGAGACCCAGTACTTC	CASNLQGAGETQYF
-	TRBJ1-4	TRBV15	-	TGTGCCACCAGCAGAGATCGAGGGTGGGGTGAAAAACTGTTTTTT	CATSRDRGWGEKLFF
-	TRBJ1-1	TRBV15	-	TGTGCCACCAGCAGAGATCGGGGCTTCGCGGGTAACACTGAAGCTTTCTTT	CATSRDRGFAGNTEAFF
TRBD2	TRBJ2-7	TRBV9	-	TGTGCCAGCAGCGTCGAGGGGTCCGGGACTAGCGGGAGATACGAGCAGTACTTC	CASSVEGSGTSGRYEQYF